This record covers a single T cell receptor (beta chain). The authors' processing: Reference gene primers were amplified, and this amplification served to estimate nucleated cell counts. Sequencing used immunoSEQ multiplex PCR; TCRdb keeps in-frame clones, though not all of them. The V and J calls and clone size are taken from that table; D and trimming were inferred from the DNA. The table includes under 300,000 clones, approximately 79% detected once. The data were taken from a study of blood T cell repertoires in COVID-19. The overall study: The United States, Italy and Spain provided the acute and convalescent COVID-19 samples.

The CDR3 contains 18 residues. Trimming took 4 bases from V and 4 from J, leaving 20 bases between them. Per the germline V gene, CDR1 is LGHNA and CDR2 is YNFKEQ. Sequenced: peripheral blood. This sequence joins TRBV4-2 and TRBJ2-6; unclear D gene. The sequence derives from a woman aged 40 to 55 with active or convalescent COVID-19. DNA of the CDR3: TGTGCCAGCAGCCCGACCGGGTCCTTCGGGTGGGGGGCCAACGTCCTGACTTTC. Translating it yields CASSPTGSFGWGANVLTF.